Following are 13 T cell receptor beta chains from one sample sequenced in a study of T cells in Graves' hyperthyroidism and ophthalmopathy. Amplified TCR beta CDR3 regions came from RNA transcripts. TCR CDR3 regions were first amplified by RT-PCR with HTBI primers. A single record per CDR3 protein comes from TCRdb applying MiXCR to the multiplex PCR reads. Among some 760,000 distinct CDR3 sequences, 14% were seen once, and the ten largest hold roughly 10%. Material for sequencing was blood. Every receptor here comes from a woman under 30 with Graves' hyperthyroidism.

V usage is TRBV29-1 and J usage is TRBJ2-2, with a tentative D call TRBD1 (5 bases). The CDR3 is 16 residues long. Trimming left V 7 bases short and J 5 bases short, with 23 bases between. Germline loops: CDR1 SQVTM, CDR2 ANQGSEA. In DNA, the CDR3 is TGCAGCGCTGGTCCCCCAGGGTTTGGGGTGACCGGGGAGCTGTTTTTT. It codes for CSAGPPGFGVTGELFF.

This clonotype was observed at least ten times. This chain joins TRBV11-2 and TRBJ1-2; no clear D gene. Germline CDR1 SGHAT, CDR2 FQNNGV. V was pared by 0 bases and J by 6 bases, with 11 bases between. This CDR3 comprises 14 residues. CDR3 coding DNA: TGTGCCAGCAGCTTAGAGGTCGGCCCTCATGGCTACACCTTC. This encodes CASSLEVGPHGYTF. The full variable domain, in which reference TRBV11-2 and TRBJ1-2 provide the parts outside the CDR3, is EAGVAQSPRYKIIEKRQSVAFWCNPISGHATLYWYQQILGQGPKLLIQFQNNGVVDDSQLPKDRFSAERLKGVDSTLKIQPAKLEDSAVYLCASSLEVGPHGYTFGSGTRLTVV.

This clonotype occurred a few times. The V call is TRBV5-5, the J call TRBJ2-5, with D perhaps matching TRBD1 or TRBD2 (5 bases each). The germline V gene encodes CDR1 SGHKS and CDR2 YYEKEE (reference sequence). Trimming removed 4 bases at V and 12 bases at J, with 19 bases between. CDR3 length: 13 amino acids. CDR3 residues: CASSGTDLRLEYF. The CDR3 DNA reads TGTGCCAGCAGCGGGACGGATCTCCGGCTGGAGTACTTC. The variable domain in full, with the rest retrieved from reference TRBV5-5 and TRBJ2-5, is DAGVTQSPTHLIKTRGQQVTLRCSPISGHKSVSWYQQVLGQGPQFIFQYYEKEERGRGNFPDRFSARQFPNYSSELNVNALLLGDSALYLCASSGTDLRLEYFGPGTRLLVL.

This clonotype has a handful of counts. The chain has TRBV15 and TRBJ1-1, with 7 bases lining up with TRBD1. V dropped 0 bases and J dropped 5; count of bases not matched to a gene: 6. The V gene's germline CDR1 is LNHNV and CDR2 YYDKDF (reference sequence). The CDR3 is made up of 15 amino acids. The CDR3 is CATSRDEEGATEAFF. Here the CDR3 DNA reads TGTGCCACCAGCAGAGATGAAGAGGGGGCAACTGAAGCTTTCTTT.

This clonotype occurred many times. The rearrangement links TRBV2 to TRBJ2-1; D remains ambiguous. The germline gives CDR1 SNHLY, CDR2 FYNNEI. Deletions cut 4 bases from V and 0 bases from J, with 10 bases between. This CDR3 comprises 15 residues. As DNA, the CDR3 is TGTGCCAGCAGTGCGGGCGAGAGCTCCTACAATGAGCAGTTCTTC. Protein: CASSAGESSYNEQFF.

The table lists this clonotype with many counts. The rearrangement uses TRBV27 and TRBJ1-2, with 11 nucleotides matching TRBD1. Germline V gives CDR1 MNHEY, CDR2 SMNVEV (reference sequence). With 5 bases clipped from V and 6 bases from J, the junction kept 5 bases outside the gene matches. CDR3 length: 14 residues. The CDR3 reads CASSPWTGGNGYTF. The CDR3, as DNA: TGTGCCAGCAGTCCTTGGACAGGGGGCAATGGCTACACCTTC.

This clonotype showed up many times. The CDR3 loop reads CASSSPRGTGGRTDTQYF. The CDR3 coding sequence is TGTGCCAGCAGTTCCCCCAGAGGGACAGGGGGCCGCACAGATACGCAGTATTTT. The chain recombines TRBV27 with TRBJ2-3, with TRBD1 matching over 12 bases. Per the germline V gene, CDR1 is MNHEY and CDR2 is SMNVEV (reference sequence). The V gene end was trimmed by 4 bases and the J gene end by 1 base; junction bases not matched to a gene: 9. The CDR3 runs 18 residues.

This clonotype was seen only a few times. CDR3 sequence (DNA): TGCAGTGCTAGAGAGCTTTACTACGAGCAGTACTTC. This codes for CSARELYYEQYF. The chain has TRBV20-1 and TRBJ2-7; no clear D. Germline CDR1 is DFQATT and CDR2 is SNEGSKA (reference sequence). This CDR3 spans 12 amino acids. Trimming removed 0 bases at V and 3 bases at J, with 6 bases between.

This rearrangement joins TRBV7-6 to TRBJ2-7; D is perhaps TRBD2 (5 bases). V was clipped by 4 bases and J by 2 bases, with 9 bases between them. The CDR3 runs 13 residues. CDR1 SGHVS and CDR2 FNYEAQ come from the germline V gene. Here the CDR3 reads CASSSGITYEQYF. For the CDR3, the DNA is TGTGCCAGCAGCTCCGGGATTACCTACGAGCAGTACTTC.

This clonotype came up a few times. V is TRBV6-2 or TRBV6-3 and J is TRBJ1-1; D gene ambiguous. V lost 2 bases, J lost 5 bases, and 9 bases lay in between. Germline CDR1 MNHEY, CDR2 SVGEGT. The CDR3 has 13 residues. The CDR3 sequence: CASSYLGGTEAFF. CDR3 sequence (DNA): TGTGCCAGCAGTTACCTCGGTGGAACTGAAGCTTTCTTT.

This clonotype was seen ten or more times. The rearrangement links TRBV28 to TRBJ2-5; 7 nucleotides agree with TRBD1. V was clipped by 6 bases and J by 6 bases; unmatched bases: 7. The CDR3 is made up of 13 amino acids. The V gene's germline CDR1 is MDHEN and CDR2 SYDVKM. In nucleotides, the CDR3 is TGTGCCAGCAGCGAGGGGGCTCGGAAGACCCAGTACTTC. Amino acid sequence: CASSEGARKTQYF.

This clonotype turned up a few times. This CDR3 is CASSQDLGRGYNEQFF. The CDR3 region has the DNA TGTGCCAGCAGCCAAGATCTGGGCAGGGGGTACAATGAGCAGTTCTTC. The chain joins TRBV14 to TRBJ2-1; 7 bases align to TRBD1. J gave up 4 bases and V 0 bases, and 6 bases lay outside the gene matches. This CDR3 spans 16 amino acids. CDR1 is SGHDN and CDR2 is FVKESK in the germline V gene.

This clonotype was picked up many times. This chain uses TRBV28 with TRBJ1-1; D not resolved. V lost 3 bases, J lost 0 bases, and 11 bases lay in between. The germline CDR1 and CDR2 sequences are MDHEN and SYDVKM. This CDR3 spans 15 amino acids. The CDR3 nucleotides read TGTGCCAGCAGTTTTGCGGGCAAGTTGAACACTGAAGCTTTCTTT. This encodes CASSFAGKLNTEAFF.